These 12 T cell receptor beta chains were all obtained from the same sample, sequenced in a study of blood T cell repertoires in COVID-19. The table came from immunoSEQ multiplex PCR; TCRdb's copy has only in-frame clones and leaves some out. The table shows some 30,000 clones, with around nine tenths occurring only once. The sequenced sample was peripheral blood. These receptors originate from a woman older than 75 with active or convalescent COVID-19.

The V and J genes are TRBV15 and TRBJ2-7, with TRBD1 matching 7 bases. In germline, CDR1 is LNHNV, CDR2 YYDKDF (reference sequence). V lost 3 bases and J lost 6; bases outside the gene matches: 11. The CDR3 runs to 15 residues. CDR3: CATSSDREKYGEQYF. The CDR3 DNA follows: TGTGCCACCAGCAGCGACAGGGAAAAGTACGGCGAGCAGTACTTC.

V usage is TRBV25-1 and J usage is TRBJ1-1; D is unresolved. This CDR3 has 16 residues. The germline V and J ends were trimmed by 0 bases and 9 bases, with 20 bases remaining between them. Per germline, CDR1 MGHDK and CDR2 SYGVNS. The CDR3 nucleotides are TGTGCCAGCAGTGAATATACTGTTTTGGGCCTCACGAAAGCTTTCTTT. Amino acids: CASSEYTVLGLTKAFF.

The V call is TRBV18, the J call TRBJ1-2; the D is unclear. The ends were cut back, 2 bases at V and 0 bases at J, with 4 bases in the middle. Germline lookup yields CDR1 KGHSH and CDR2 LQKENI. This CDR3 spans 13 amino acids. The CDR3 region has the DNA TGTGCCAGCTCACCAGGAGCTAACTATGGCTACACCTTC. Translated: CASSPGANYGYTF.

The J gene is TRBJ1-3, the V gene TRBV28, with a tentative D call TRBD1 (6 bases). The CDR3 has 14 residues. V was trimmed by 6 bases and J by 7 bases, leaving 16 bases between them. From germline, CDR1 is MDHEN and CDR2 SYDVKM. This CDR3 is CASSPPRGANTIYF. CDR3 DNA sequence: TGTGCCAGCAGCCCCCCCCGGGGGGCGAACACCATATATTTT.

The V call is TRBV6-6, the J call TRBJ1-2, with 7 bases matching TRBD1. J gave up 0 bases and V 5 bases, and 12 bases lay outside the gene matches. There are 17 residues in the CDR3. Germline CDR1 is MNHNY and CDR2 is SVGAGI (reference sequence). The CDR3 region has the DNA TGTGCCAGCAGTCGTAATAGCGGGACAGTATCTAACTATGGCTACACCTTC. It codes for CASSRNSGTVSNYGYTF.

This chain joins TRBV19 and TRBJ1-2; 8 bases map to TRBD1. Germline CDR1 reads LNHDA; CDR2 reads SQIVND (reference sequence). The CDR3 spans 14 residues. V shed 6 bases, J shed 3 bases, and the junction held 6 bases outside the gene matches. This chain's CDR3 is CASRRQGWDYGYTF. The CDR3 nucleotides are TGTGCCAGTAGGAGACAGGGGTGGGACTATGGCTACACCTTC.

This clone has only a few counts. The chain recombines TRBV5-5 with TRBJ2-1, with D tentatively TRBD1 (6 bases). This CDR3 contains 13 residues. The V and J ends lost 5 bases and 12 bases respectively, with 18 bases between them. Per germline, CDR1 SGHKS and CDR2 YYEKEE (reference sequence). The CDR3 here is CASRLEAQGGQFF. In DNA form, the CDR3 reads TGTGCCAGCAGACTCGAGGCCCAAGGGGGGCAGTTCTTC.

CDR3 DNA sequence: TGTGCCAGCAGTCCTAACCTCCACCCTGTGGGCTACACCTTC. This codes for CASSPNLHPVGYTF. V usage is TRBV27 and J usage is TRBJ1-2; D unclear. V lost 5 bases, J lost 8 bases, and 18 bases lay in between. Germline V gene data show CDR1 as MNHEY and CDR2 as SMNVEV (reference sequence). The CDR3 has 14 residues.

This chain links TRBV11-2 with TRBJ1-2, with 7 bases fitting TRBD1. Germline V CDR1 and CDR2: SGHAT, FQNNGV. CDR3 length equals 15 residues. The trim removed 4 bases at V and 4 bases at J, leaving 9 bases unmatched. CDR3 bases: TGTGCCAGCAGCTCCTATGGACAGGCGTCCTATGGCTACACCTTC. Its protein product is CASSSYGQASYGYTF.

This chain joins TRBV2 and TRBJ2-5, with a possible D match to TRBD1 (6 bases). The CDR3 sequence is 15 residues long. Germline V gene sequence: CDR1 SNHLY, CDR2 FYNNEI. V shed 6 bases and J shed 0 bases, with 14 bases lying between them. In nucleotides, the CDR3 is TGTGCCAGCAGCACGGACAGACTGTACCAAGAGACCCAGTACTTC. This translates into CASSTDRLYQETQYF.

This chain joins TRBV5-4 and TRBJ2-7, with D perhaps TRBD2 (5 bases). The CDR3 runs to 13 residues. Per the germline V gene, CDR1 is SGHNT and CDR2 is YYREEE (reference sequence). V lost 8 bases and J 3 bases, leaving 15 bases between the germline ends. Written as DNA, the CDR3 is TGTGCCAGGAGGGAAAGGATGGGCTACGAGCAGTACTTC. This sequence encodes CARRERMGYEQYF.

In this sample, this clone turned up a few times. The chain couples TRBV6-5 to TRBJ1-3; D not certain. This CDR3 comprises 15 residues. Trimming shortened V by 5 bases and J by 4 bases, and 15 bases separated the two germline ends. The V gene's germline CDR1 is MNHEY and CDR2 SVGAGI. CDR3 in DNA: TGTGCCAGCAGTATACAACACCGCGGGGGAAACACCATATATTTT. Amino acid sequence: CASSIQHRGGNTIYF.